The 23 T cell receptor beta chains given below trace back to one sample, sequenced in a study of cytomegalovirus exposure and HLA in healthy donors. PCR employed 60 Vbeta and 13 Jbeta primers. Repertoires were generated with immunoSEQ multiplex PCR, while TCRdb's copy carries only in-frame clones and drops some. The sample shows approximately 80,000 clones, approximately 70% of them seen only once. Material: PBMCs. Source of these receptors: a woman in her thirties or forties in good health and CMV-seropositive.

The V and J genes are TRBV4-1 and TRBJ2-2; TRBD1 is a possible D gene (5 bases). This CDR3 region has 15 residues. Germline lookup yields CDR1 MGHRA and CDR2 YSYEKL. Trimming shortened V by 0 bases and J by 7 bases, and 12 bases separated the two germline ends. The CDR3 bases are TGCGCCAGCAGCCAAGATGGGTTGGGGCTCGGGGAGCTGTTTTTT. This translates into CASSQDGLGLGELFF.

The sample holds a few counts of this clone. V gene TRBV4-3 combines with J gene TRBJ1-1; weak D call: TRBD1 (5 bases). The CDR3 is 15 amino acids. CDR1 and CDR2 from the germline V gene are LGHNA and YSLEER. Trimming removed 3 bases at V and 4 bases at J, with 15 bases between. The CDR3 loop reads CASSQSRGGTTEAFF. The CDR3 DNA reads TGCGCCAGCAGCCAGAGTCGTGGGGGGACCACTGAAGCTTTCTTT.

On this clone: At the DNA level, this CDR3 is encoded by other sequences in the same sample as well. The chain is built from TRBV9 and TRBJ1-3; D is unclear. V lost 0 bases and J 1 base, leaving 8 bases between the germline ends. CDR1 and CDR2 (germline): SGDLS, YYNGEE. CDR3 length equals 15 residues. The CDR3 nucleotides read TGTGCCAGCAGCGTAGGTTTTAGTTCTGGAAACACCATATATTTT. Its protein product is CASSVGFSSGNTIYF. Based on the CDR3 plus reference TRBV9 and TRBJ1-3, the full variable domain is DSGVTQTPKHLITATGQRVTLRCSPRSGDLSVYWYQQSLDQGLQFLIQYYNGEERAKGNILERFSAQQFPDLHSELNLSSLELGDSALYFCASSVGFSSGNTIYFGEGSWLTVV.

The chain uses TRBV7-9 and TRBJ2-7, with 7 bases that match TRBD2. The CDR3 totals 15 residues. V dropped 1 base and J dropped 2; count of bases not matched to a gene: 5. Germline V gives CDR1 SEHNR, CDR2 FQNEAQ (reference sequence). DNA for the CDR3: TGTGCCAGCAGCTTAGACGGCCTAGCGGCCTACGAGCAGTACTTC. Its translation: CASSLDGLAAYEQYF.

The chain is built from TRBV12-5 and TRBJ1-1; 8 bases map to TRBD1. The CDR3 has 17 amino acids. The V and J ends lost 7 bases and 0 bases, in that order; junction bases with no gene match: 13. Germline V CDR1 and CDR2: LGHNT, FRNRAP. CDR3 sequence: CASAYEDRATMNTEAFF. DNA for the CDR3: TGTGCTAGTGCCTACGAGGACAGGGCAACCATGAACACTGAAGCTTTCTTT.

The CDR3 region has the DNA TGCGCCAGCAGCTTGGACAGGGCCCCAGATACGCAGTATTTT. This sequence encodes CASSLDRAPDTQYF. The chain uses TRBV5-1 and TRBJ2-3; D might be TRBD1 (6 bases). The germline CDR1 and CDR2 sequences are SGHRS and YFSETQ. The ends were cut back, 0 bases at V and 4 bases at J, with 9 bases in the middle. This CDR3 region has 14 residues.

This rearrangement joins TRBV19 to TRBJ1-4; possibly TRBD1 for D (6 bases). Germline-derived CDR1 and CDR2 are LNHDA and SQIVND (reference sequence). CDR3 length equals 15 residues. Trimming cost V 6 bases and J 0 bases, with 11 bases left between them. CDR3 loop: CASRSGDTTNEKLFF. The CDR3 DNA is TGTGCCAGTAGATCAGGGGATACAACTAATGAAAAACTGTTTTTT.

This chain links TRBV10-1 with TRBJ2-5, with 13 nucleotides matching TRBD2. The V segment lost 7 bases and the J segment 0 bases; nucleotides outside the gene matches: 20. Germline loops: CDR1 WNHNN, CDR2 SYGVQD (reference sequence). The CDR3 sequence is 21 residues long. Written as DNA, the CDR3 is TGCGCCAGCACTGCCCGCGGGACTAGCGGGGACAAACATATTTACCAAGAGACCCAGTACTTC. This gives the protein CASTARGTSGDKHIYQETQYF.

The J gene is TRBJ2-2, the V gene TRBV7-7; 7 nucleotides line up with TRBD2. CDR3 length: 16 amino acids. The germline V gene has CDR1 SSHAT and CDR2 FNYEAQ (reference sequence). Trimming removed 5 bases from V and 3 bases from J; junction bases left unmatched: 9. The CDR3 DNA sequence: TGTGCCAGCAGCCCCGAACTAGCGACGGACACCGGGGAGCTGTTTTTT. Protein: CASSPELATDTGELFF. The variable domain in full, completed from reference TRBV7-7 and TRBJ2-2, reads GAGVSQSPRYKVTKRGQDVTLRCDPISSHATLYWYQQALGQGPEFLTYFNYEAQPDKSGLPSDRFSAERPEGSISTLTIQRTEQRDSAMYRCASSPELATDTGELFFGEGSRLTVL.

This chain connects TRBV5-4 to TRBJ2-6; D is perhaps TRBD1 (6 bases). This CDR3 region has 19 residues. Germline V gene data show CDR1 as SGHNT and CDR2 as YYREEE (reference sequence). Trimming removed 3 bases at V and 0 bases at J, with 19 bases between. The DNA for the CDR3 is TGTGCCAGCAGCTCGAGTCGACAGGAGTCCTTCTCTGGGGCCAACGTCCTGACTTTC. As protein: CASSSSRQESFSGANVLTF.

This clone was seen just once. The V and J genes are TRBV2 and TRBJ1-3; 8 nucleotides align to TRBD1. The junction had 3 bases not matched to a gene; V was cut back by 8 bases and J by 0 bases. There are 14 residues in the CDR3. Germline values: CDR1 SNHLY, CDR2 FYNNEI. The CDR3 reads CASATGDSGNTIYF. For the CDR3, the DNA is TGTGCCAGCGCGACAGGGGACTCTGGAAACACCATATATTTT.

This rearrangement joins TRBV28 to TRBJ2-1, with D tentatively TRBD1 (5 bases). This CDR3 has 14 residues. Per germline, CDR1 MDHEN and CDR2 SYDVKM. V lost 9 bases and J 1 base, leaving 13 bases between the germline ends. CDR3 sequence (DNA): TGTGCCAGTACAACAGGTGGTTCCTACAATGAGCAGTTCTTC. Its protein is CASTTGGSYNEQFF. Complete variable domain (other parts from reference TRBV28 and TRBJ2-1): DVKVTQSSRYLVKRTGEKVFLECVQDMDHENMFWYRQDPGLGLRLIYFSYDVKMKEKGDIPEGYSVSREKKERFSLILESASTNQTSMYLCASTTGGSYNEQFFGPGTRLTVL.

The V and J genes are TRBV5-4 and TRBJ2-7; D may be TRBD1 (6 bases). The germline V gene encodes CDR1 SGHNT and CDR2 YYREEE (reference sequence). The CDR3 is made up of 13 amino acids. Trimming took 0 bases from V and 5 from J, leaving 9 bases between them. The CDR3 sequence: CASSLDRVHEQYF. CDR3 in DNA: TGTGCCAGCAGCTTGGACAGGGTCCACGAGCAGTACTTC.

This CDR3 reads CAIRGQGVPEAFF. CDR3 sequence (DNA): TGTGCCATCAGAGGACAGGGTGTCCCTGAAGCTTTCTTT. V is TRBV10-3 and J is TRBJ1-1, with 8 bases matching TRBD1. The CDR3 extends over 13 amino acids. Germline V lookup: CDR1 ENHRY, CDR2 SYGVKD. The V and J ends lost 6 bases and 6 bases, in that order; junction bases with no gene match: 6.

This clone was counted a few times. The V and J genes are TRBV2 and TRBJ1-1; D might be TRBD1 (5 bases). The CDR3 totals 14 residues. Trimming removed 6 bases at V and 5 bases at J, with 16 bases between. Germline CDR1 is SNHLY and CDR2 is FYNNEI. The CDR3 DNA follows: TGTGCCAGCAGCTATACCGGGGGGACGACTGAAGCTTTCTTT. This encodes CASSYTGGTTEAFF.

The rearrangement joins TRBV6-5 to TRBJ2-2; no clear D. Per germline, CDR1 MNHEY and CDR2 SVGAGI. CDR3 size: 13 residues. V lost 3 bases, J lost 5 bases, and 7 bases lay in between. The CDR3 protein is CASSYLSTGELFF. The CDR3 nucleotides read TGTGCCAGCAGTTATTTGAGTACCGGGGAGCTGTTTTTT.

This clone was recorded only once. The chain joins TRBV5-1 to TRBJ2-7; 7 nucleotides align to TRBD1. Per germline, CDR1 SGHRS and CDR2 YFSETQ. The CDR3 sequence is 16 residues long. With V trimmed by 0 bases and J by 0 bases, 6 bases remained unmatched. CDR3 sequence (DNA): TGCGCCAGCAGCTTGGCCTGGGGGACAGCCTCCTACGAGCAGTACTTC. Its translation is CASSLAWGTASYEQYF.

The gene calls are TRBV23-1 and TRBJ1-3, with TRBD1 matching over 11 bases. TRBV23-1 is marked as an open reading frame, function uncertain. J lost 6 bases, V lost 6 bases, and 4 bases had no gene match. There are 14 residues in the CDR3. The CDR3 DNA reads TGCGCCAGCAGGGGACAGGGGGTTGTAAACACCATATATTTT. Translation gives CASRGQGVVNTIYF.

V and J are TRBV27 and TRBJ1-1; D not resolved. CDR1 MNHEY and CDR2 SMNVEV come from the germline V gene (reference sequence). Trimming stripped 6 bases from V and 2 bases from J, with 10 bases between. The CDR3 spans 13 residues. In nucleotides, the CDR3 is TGTGCCAGCAGAGTTCGGGGTAACACTGAAGCTTTCTTT. This encodes CASRVRGNTEAFF.

The rearrangement joins TRBV6-1 to TRBJ1-1; 7 bases align to TRBD1. The junction had 11 bases not matched to a gene; V was cut back by 6 bases and J by 4 bases. The CDR3 is 15 amino acids. Germline-derived CDR1 and CDR2 are MNHNS and SASEGT. CDR3 loop: CASRTDRAMFTEAFF. The CDR3 DNA follows: TGTGCCAGCAGGACAGACAGGGCTATGTTCACTGAAGCTTTCTTT.

The rearrangement uses TRBV4-3 and TRBJ1-2; 7 bases agree with TRBD1. V was pared by 3 bases and J by 2 bases, with 6 bases of the junction left unmatched. The germline gives CDR1 LGHNA, CDR2 YSLEER. This CDR3 contains 15 residues. DNA of the CDR3: TGCGCCAGCAGCCATGAACCGGGACAGAACTATGGCTACACCTTC. This codes for CASSHEPGQNYGYTF.

The V gene is TRBV7-3, the J gene TRBJ2-7; D may be TRBD1 (5 bases). This CDR3 has 14 residues. Germline V gene sequence: CDR1 SGHTA, CDR2 FQGTGA. Trimming cost V 8 bases and J 2 bases, with 16 bases left between them. CDR3 protein: CASGTGLAPYEQYF. The CDR3 bases are TGTGCCAGCGGCACAGGTTTAGCTCCCTACGAGCAGTACTTC.

The genes are TRBV14 and TRBJ2-5, with TRBD2 matching 12 bases. This CDR3 spans 18 amino acids. The ends lost 0 bases at V and 2 bases at J; junction bases unmatched: 7. The V gene's germline CDR1 is SGHDN and CDR2 FVKESK. CDR3 region: CASSQDGWTSGKQETQYF. CDR3 bases: TGTGCCAGCAGCCAAGATGGATGGACTAGCGGGAAACAAGAGACCCAGTACTTC.